These T cell receptor beta chains were read from a single sample in a study of shared clonotypes between healthy human individuals. Profiling relied on immunoSEQ multiplex PCR, and the TCRdb table lists in-frame clones only, not all of them. Found here are some 1.5 million clones, around 97% of them singletons; the top ten hold about 1.2%. Input material: naive CD4+ T cells sorted from blood. Every receptor here comes from a man aged 25 to 45 in good health. Each CDR3 is given with its conserved first and last residue. A D gene is named only where the DNA matches it firmly. Size values are once, few and many counts, or a class for expanded clones, and some rows have none.

abundance,v_gene,d_gene,j_gene,CDR3aa,CDR3nt
NA,TRBV2,TRBD2,TRBJ2-3,CASSEGSGRISDTQYF,TGTGCCAGCAGTGAAGGGAGCGGGAGGATTTCAGATACGCAGTATTTT
NA,TRBV11-2,NA,TRBJ2-3,CASSQDSDTQYF,TGTGCCAGCAGCCAGGACTCAGATACGCAGTATTTT
NA,TRBV28,NA,TRBJ2-2,CASNPHGLNVNTGELFF,TGTGCCAGCAACCCACACGGACTAAATGTAAACACCGGGGAGCTGTTTTTT
once,TRBV29-1,NA,TRBJ2-1,CSVGDSGVFNEQFF,TGCAGCGTTGGGGACAGCGGGGTCTTCAATGAGCAGTTCTTC
NA,TRBV28,NA,TRBJ1-1,CASSPPYRTMNTEAFF,TGTGCCAGCAGTCCCCCTTACCGAACAATGAACACTGAAGCTTTCTTT
NA,TRBV9,TRBD1,TRBJ2-3,CASSIRQGADTQYF,TGTGCCAGCAGCATCAGACAGGGAGCAGATACGCAGTATTTT
NA,TRBV7-6,TRBD1,TRBJ2-7,CASSLGQGADVREQYF,TGTGCCAGCAGCCTCGGACAGGGGGCGGATGTGCGCGAGCAGTACTTC
NA,TRBV19,NA,TRBJ2-2,CASSIDPFAKLFF,TGTGCCAGTAGTATAGACCCATTTGCGAAGCTGTTTTTT
NA,TRBV27,NA,TRBJ2-7,CASSYRHSVTYEQYF,TGTGCCAGCAGTTATCGCCATAGTGTAACCTACGAGCAGTACTTC
NA,TRBV7-2,NA,TRBJ2-7,CASIHRGAGTSYEQYF,TGTGCCAGCATCCACCGGGGGGCAGGGACATCCTACGAGCAGTACTTC
NA,TRBV10-2,TRBD2,TRBJ2-3,CASSGLAGAGTDTQYF,TGCGCCAGCAGCGGACTAGCGGGAGCTGGCACAGATACGCAGTATTTT
NA,TRBV2,NA,TRBJ1-2,CASTRYIVSGYTF,TGTGCCAGCACCCGGTACATTGTCTCTGGCTACACCTTC
NA,TRBV5-1,TRBD2,TRBJ2-7,CASSLSGRASSEQYF,TGCGCCAGCAGCCTTAGCGGGAGGGCCTCTTCCGAGCAGTACTTC
NA,TRBV19,NA,TRBJ1-1,CASSIVGGNTEAFF,TGTGCCAGTAGTATAGTGGGAGGGAACACTGAAGCTTTCTTT
NA,TRBV19,NA,TRBJ2-2,CASSTTGKNTGELFF,TGTGCCAGTAGTACAACAGGAAAGAACACCGGGGAGCTGTTTTTT
NA,TRBV29-1,TRBD1,TRBJ2-3,CSVLLTGASTDTQYF,TGCAGCGTCCTATTGACAGGGGCCAGCACAGATACGCAGTATTTT
NA,TRBV11-2,NA,TRBJ2-1,CASSSFGERRGNEQFF,TGTGCCAGCAGCTCCTTCGGGGAGAGGAGGGGTAATGAGCAGTTCTTC
NA,TRBV5-4,NA,TRBJ1-1,CASSYYGTEAFF,TGTGCCAGCAGCTATTACGGGACTGAAGCTTTCTTT
NA,TRBV7-9,NA,TRBJ2-1,CAIKGVGEQFF,TGTGCCATCAAGGGGGTGGGTGAGCAGTTCTTC
NA,TRBV10-1,NA,TRBJ1-4,CASRYATNEKLFF,TGCGCCAGCAGGTACGCAACTAATGAAAAACTGTTTTTT
NA,TRBV9,NA,TRBJ1-1,CASSVLGEVTEAFF,TGTGCCAGCAGCGTTCTAGGGGAGGTCACTGAAGCTTTCTTT
NA,TRBV7-9,NA,TRBJ2-1,CASSLGQYNEQFF,TGTGCCAGCAGCTTAGGACAGTACAATGAGCAGTTCTTC
NA,TRBV7-9,NA,TRBJ2-3,CASSHPLGGGVLWDTQYF,TGTGCCAGCAGCCACCCGTTGGGGGGAGGTGTGCTTTGGGATACGCAGTATTTT
NA,TRBV19,TRBD1,TRBJ1-5,CASIGQGNQPQHF,TGTGCCAGTATCGGACAGGGTAATCAGCCCCAGCATTTT
NA,TRBV11-3,TRBD1,TRBJ2-3,CASSSRTGRTQYF,TGTGCCAGCAGCTCCCGGACAGGGCGCACGCAGTATTTT
NA,TRBV2,NA,TRBJ1-5,CASSKGQREPQHF,TGTGCCAGCAGCAAAGGACAACGTGAGCCCCAGCATTTT
NA,TRBV6-6,TRBD2,TRBJ2-1,CAINPGTSGYNEQFF,TGTGCCATTAACCCCGGGACTAGCGGGTACAATGAGCAGTTCTTC
NA,TRBV7-9,NA,TRBJ2-1,CASSTPAEQFF,TGTGCCAGCAGCACTCCAGCCGAGCAGTTCTTC
NA,TRBV18,NA,TRBJ1-3,CASSPRTLGSASEVDTIYF,TGTGCCAGCTCACCTCGAACTTTGGGTTCAGCGTCGGAGGTCGACACCATATATTTT
NA,TRBV7-2,TRBD2,TRBJ2-1,CASSVIAGPSYNEQFF,TGTGCCAGCAGCGTAATAGCGGGACCCTCCTACAATGAGCAGTTCTTC
once,TRBV27,NA,TRBJ1-5,CASSLSYRGDRPQHF,TGTGCCAGCAGTTTATCGTATAGGGGGGATAGGCCCCAGCATTTT
once,TRBV28,NA,TRBJ2-2,CASRGFGGELFF,TGTGCCAGCAGGGGTTTCGGCGGGGAGCTGTTTTTT
NA,TRBV6-1,NA,TRBJ1-1,CASSGGDYTEAFF,TGTGCCAGCAGCGGGGGGGACTACACTGAAGCTTTCTTT
once,TRBV7-9,TRBD1,TRBJ1-1,CASSLTHRQGTEAFF,TGTGCCAGCAGCCTGACCCACCGACAGGGCACTGAAGCTTTCTTT
NA,TRBV29-1,NA,TRBJ1-5,CSVETRSGPQHF,TGCAGCGTTGAAACAAGGTCAGGGCCCCAGCATTTT
NA,TRBV1,NA,TRBJ2-1,CTSSQDEKGTGGNEQFF,TGCACCAGCAGCCAAGATGAAAAAGGGACAGGGGGGAATGAGCAGTTCTTC
NA,TRBV28,NA,TRBJ2-3,CASSSGSWPDTQYF,TGTGCCAGCAGTTCAGGGAGTTGGCCAGATACGCAGTATTTT
NA,TRBV6-4,NA,TRBJ2-6,CASVRVCSGANVLTF,TGTGCCAGCGTACGGGTTTGTAGTGGGGCCAACGTCCTGACTTTC
NA,TRBV10-3,TRBD2,TRBJ2-7,CAISEAGETYEQYF,TGTGCCATCAGTGAAGCGGGAGAGACCTACGAGCAGTACTTC
NA,TRBV9,NA,TRBJ1-1,CASSVSGSQNTEAFF,TGTGCCAGCAGCGTATCGGGGAGCCAGAACACTGAAGCTTTCTTT
once,TRBV6-1,TRBD1,TRBJ2-7,CASSRGGVYEQYF,TGTGCCAGCAGTCGAGGGGGCGTCTACGAGCAGTACTTC
once,TRBV27,NA,TRBJ1-4,CATKRAGLPEKLFF,TGTGCCACCAAGAGGGCAGGGCTACCTGAAAAACTGTTTTTT
few,TRBV28,TRBD1,TRBJ1-1,CASSFTWTGATEAFF,TGTGCCAGCAGTTTCACCTGGACAGGGGCGACTGAAGCTTTCTTT
NA,TRBV5-8,NA,TRBJ1-1,CASSLEGTIILNTEAFF,TGTGCCAGCAGCTTGGAAGGGACAATAATTTTGAACACTGAAGCTTTCTTT
NA,TRBV7-6,TRBD2,TRBJ2-4,CASSLGLAGDIQYF,TGTGCCAGCAGCTTGGGACTAGCGGGGGACATTCAGTACTTC
NA,TRBV28,NA,TRBJ1-2,CASSIQQGGYGYTF,TGTGCCAGCAGTATCCAGCAGGGAGGCTATGGCTACACCTTC